This TCR beta chain is from a study of cytomegalovirus exposure and HLA in healthy donors. The PCR ran on 60 Vbeta and 13 Jbeta primers. Using immunoSEQ multiplex PCR, the repertoire was profiled, and TCRdb retains in-frame clones only, with some absent. The sample carries about 130,000 clones, around 74% recorded once. This clone was seen only a few times. From germline, CDR1 is MNHEY and CDR2 SVGAGI. The CDR3 has 15 residues. The germline V and J ends were trimmed by 4 bases and 7 bases, with 16 bases remaining between them. The rearrangement joins TRBV6-5 to TRBJ1-4; weak D call: TRBD1 (6 bases). This sequence was found in a man younger than 35 in good health and CMV-seropositive. Sequencing was done on a sample of PBMCs. The CDR3 bases are TGTGCCAGCAGTTTTTCCGGGACATGGGGTGAAAAACTGTTTTTT. Translating it yields CASSFSGTWGEKLFF.